The sample holds many counts of the clone carrying this T cell receptor (beta chain). Its specificity is not known. Template switching, a step in the protocol, added a universal primer site, and cDNA carried unique molecular identifiers. One entry per CDR3 protein results from TCRdb running MiXCR on the 5' RACE reads. This table has roughly 280,000 distinct CDR3 sequences, more than 8% appearing once. CDR3 length equals 17 residues. The V end was cut by 6 bases, the J end by 4 bases, with 23 bases between. The sample is drawn from a study of identical twins. Study-wide results and limits: Among beta out-of-frame sequences, excess sharing between twins appeared weaker. Cross-sectional statistics, not tracking of the same donors, supported the conclusions.

These sequences were also reported in another study, on yellow fever vaccine responses in identical twins. This second study notes: A vaccine T cell response that seemed partly convergent and partly personalized was reported in twins.

The source material was CD8+ T cells sorted from blood. The chain has TRBV12-3 or TRBV12-4 and TRBJ2-3; D is perhaps TRBD1 (6 bases). The TCR was taken from a woman aged 18-29 years in good health. As DNA, the CDR3 is TGTGCCAGCAGGCCACACCTCGCAGGGGTAGCACCAGATACGCAGTATTTT. It is translated as CASRPHLAGVAPDTQYF.